The following is a T cell receptor beta chain sequence with its context. The antigen remains undetermined. This entry comes from a study of lymphopenia after photon versus proton radiotherapy. Study-level findings and limits: After the lymphocyte nadir, photon-treated repertoires showed oligoclonal expansion, especially of CD8+ Temra cells. Under photons, naive T cells and diversity fell while effector/memory populations rose.

Data came from immunoSEQ multiplex PCR; TCRdb stores just in-frame clones and leaves some out. The repertoire holds about 49,000 clones, with around 83% as singletons. Germline CDR1 and CDR2: MNHEY and SVGAGI. CDR3 length equals 15 residues. With 2 bases removed from V and 5 bases from J, the gap between germline ends came to 15 bases. The V call is TRBV6-5, the J call TRBJ2-5; D uncertain. This specimen consisted of peripheral blood, obtained from a patient treated with photon-based radiotherapy. The sequence was collected from a man in his fifties or sixties with gastric cancer. The DNA of the CDR3 is TGTGCCAGCAGTTACCAGACAAGGGTGGGGGAGACCCAGTACTTC. Protein product: CASSYQTRVGETQYF.